What follows are 10 T cell receptor beta chains derived from one specimen sequenced in a study of blood T cell repertoires in COVID-19 (TCRdb year 2020). Libraries were made using the immunoSEQ multiplex PCR assay. TCRdb limited this immuneACCESS table to in-frame rearrangements with V and J called. A share of clones is missing; checked studies link under half to unresolved V genes, and the rest is unexplained. The sample table shows roughly 21,000 clones, and 75% to 90% are seen once. The ten largest clonotypes hold about a sixth of the sample. Material: peripheral blood. The source of these receptors is a human donor with acute or convalescent COVID-19. The donor label of this sample is uncertain.

A single count supports this clone. This chain uses TRBV2 with TRBJ2-7; 7 bases are a match to TRBD2. This CDR3 has 14 residues. The V gene's germline CDR1 is SNHLY and CDR2 FYNNEI. Unmatched junction bases numbered 9, after V lost 6 bases and J lost 4 bases. CDR3 amino acids: CASRREISAYEQYF. The CDR3, as DNA: TGTGCCAGCAGGCGGGAGATCTCGGCTTACGAGCAGTACTTC.

The rearrangement joins TRBV5-1 to TRBJ2-1, with 8 nucleotides matching TRBD2. This CDR3 region has 17 residues. Losses at the gene ends were 2 bases for V and 3 bases for J; bases not matched to a gene: 10. Germline V CDR1 and CDR2: SGHRS, YFSETQ. This CDR3 is CASSFSGTPQIYNEQFF. CDR3 coding DNA: TGCGCCAGCAGCTTTAGCGGGACTCCGCAGATCTACAATGAGCAGTTCTTC.

V usage is TRBV11-3 and J usage is TRBJ2-1; 7 nucleotides match TRBD2. The CDR3 is 12 amino acids. Losses at the gene ends were 3 bases for V and 10 bases for J; bases not matched to a gene: 3. The germline V gene has CDR1 SGHNT and CDR2 YENEEA. In nucleotides, the CDR3 is TGTGCCAGCAGCTTCCAAGCGGGGGAGCAGTTCTTC. Protein: CASSFQAGEQFF.

The chain recombines TRBV7-2 with TRBJ1-5; D remains unclear. The CDR3 runs 16 residues. CDR1 and CDR2 from the germline V gene are SGHTA and FQGNSA. V was shortened by 1 base and J by 4 bases, with 14 bases between the two germline ends. The CDR3 sequence is CASSLGRELVNQPQHF. The CDR3 DNA reads TGTGCCAGCAGCTTAGGGAGGGAGTTGGTGAATCAGCCCCAGCATTTT.

This clone was observed once. The chain links TRBV9 to TRBJ1-2; the match to TRBD1 covers 7 bases. Per germline, CDR1 SGDLS and CDR2 YYNGEE. CDR3 length: 15 residues. Trimming at V came to 0 bases and at J to 6 bases, leaving 8 bases not matched to a gene. CDR3 DNA sequence: TGTGCCAGCAGCGTAGCTACAGGGGCCATGAATGGCTACACCTTC. It encodes CASSVATGAMNGYTF. The full variable domain, its missing parts supplied by reference TRBV9 and TRBJ1-2, is DSGVTQTPKHLITATGQRVTLRCSPRSGDLSVYWYQQSLDQGLQFLIQYYNGEERAKGNILERFSAQQFPDLHSELNLSSLELGDSALYFCASSVATGAMNGYTFGSGTRLTVV.

The DNA for the CDR3 is TGTGCCAGCAGCTTCTCCGGGGCCAACGTCCTGACTTTC. Residues: CASSFSGANVLTF. J is TRBJ2-6 and V is TRBV11-2; D unclear. V lost 3 bases and J lost 4, with 4 bases in between. CDR1 and CDR2 from the germline V gene are SGHAT and FQNNGV. The CDR3 is 13 amino acids. Full variable domain (outside the CDR3, taken from reference TRBV11-2 and TRBJ2-6): EAGVAQSPRYKIIEKRQSVAFWCNPISGHATLYWYQQILGQGPKLLIQFQNNGVVDDSQLPKDRFSAERLKGVDSTLKIQPAKLEDSAVYLCASSFSGANVLTFGAGSRLTVL.

This clone was seen a handful of times. The chain carries TRBV3-1 (or the pseudogene TRBV3-2) and TRBJ2-3; 9 positions agree with TRBD2. J lost 4 bases, V lost 4 bases, and 3 bases had no gene match. There are 14 residues in the CDR3. From germline, CDR1 is LGHDT and CDR2 YNNKEL (reference sequence). The CDR3 protein is CASSPSGVPDTQYF. CDR3 bases: TGTGCCAGCAGCCCTAGCGGGGTCCCAGATACGCAGTATTTT.

This clone was detected a few times. The rearrangement uses TRBV19 and TRBJ1-2, with a possible D match to TRBD1 (6 bases). With 10 bases removed from V and 0 bases from J, the gap between germline ends came to 18 bases. Germline V CDR1 and CDR2: LNHDA, SQIVND (reference sequence). CDR3 size: 15 residues. The CDR3 bases are TGTGCCATCAAACCTGGACAGACTTCTAACTATGGCTACACCTTC. Its protein is CAIKPGQTSNYGYTF.

V and J are TRBV6-1 and TRBJ2-3; 9 positions match TRBD2. The CDR3 length is 18 residues. Germline CDR1 MNHNS, CDR2 SASEGT. V lost 3 bases and J lost 2; bases outside the gene matches: 12. CDR3 coding DNA: TGTGCCAGCAGTGACCGCAGCGGGAGGACAACCCTCACAGATACGCAGTATTTT. Its translation is CASSDRSGRTTLTDTQYF.

The V and J genes are TRBV7-2 and TRBJ2-7; 15 bases agree with TRBD2. The germline V gene has CDR1 SGHTA and CDR2 FQGNSA. J was trimmed by 4 bases and V by 5 bases; bases with no gene match: 9. This CDR3 region has 17 residues. The CDR3 DNA follows: TGTGCCAGCAGCCGGACTAGCGGGGGGGCTCTGTTTTACGAGCAGTACTTC. Protein product: CASSRTSGGALFYEQYF.